This record concerns one T cell receptor beta chain sequence. The CDR3 contains 14 residues. Germline-derived CDR1 and CDR2 are LGHDT and YNNKEL (reference sequence). V was trimmed by 0 bases and J by 1 base, leaving 6 bases between them. This entry comes from a study of blood T cell repertoires in COVID-19. About the research overall: In each case, the material was cDNA or gDNA derived from T cells, B-cell-depleted T cells, or PBMCs.

Authors' data handling: The authors estimated nucleated cell counts from reference gene primer amplification. Using immunoSEQ multiplex PCR, the repertoire was profiled, and TCRdb retains in-frame clones only, with some absent. That table is the source of V, J and clone size, and D and trimming were worked out from the DNA. This table holds a few hundred thousand clones, roughly 85% found once. This chain joins TRBV3-1 (or the pseudogene TRBV3-2) and TRBJ2-5; unclear D gene. This TCR derives from a human donor in a cohort sampled during active COVID-19. Material: peripheral blood. The CDR3 loop reads CASSQERSQETQYF. The DNA for the CDR3 is TGTGCCAGCAGCCAAGAACGGTCCCAAGAGACCCAGTACTTC.